This T cell receptor (beta chain) was found in a study of blood T cells in healthy people across ages. Primed by a sample-barcoded 5' primer and a J-beta primer mix, a second PCR proceeded for about 6 to 12 cycles. TCRdb passed the 5' RACE reads through MiXCR, listing each CDR3 protein once. The sample shows 700,000 to 1,000,000 distinct CDR3 sequences, around 43% of them seen only once. This clonotype was sampled from a man aged 55-75 years in good health. Sequencing input: blood.

Here the CDR3 reads CASSQLAGGPETQYF. The DNA of the CDR3 is TGCGCCAGCAGCCAACTAGCGGGGGGGCCAGAGACCCAGTACTTC. The J gene is TRBJ2-5, the V gene TRBV4-3; 12 positions match TRBD2. The germline V gene encodes CDR1 LGHNA and CDR2 YSLEER. This CDR3 spans 15 amino acids. V was pared by 2 bases and J by 4 bases, with 2 bases of the junction left unmatched.